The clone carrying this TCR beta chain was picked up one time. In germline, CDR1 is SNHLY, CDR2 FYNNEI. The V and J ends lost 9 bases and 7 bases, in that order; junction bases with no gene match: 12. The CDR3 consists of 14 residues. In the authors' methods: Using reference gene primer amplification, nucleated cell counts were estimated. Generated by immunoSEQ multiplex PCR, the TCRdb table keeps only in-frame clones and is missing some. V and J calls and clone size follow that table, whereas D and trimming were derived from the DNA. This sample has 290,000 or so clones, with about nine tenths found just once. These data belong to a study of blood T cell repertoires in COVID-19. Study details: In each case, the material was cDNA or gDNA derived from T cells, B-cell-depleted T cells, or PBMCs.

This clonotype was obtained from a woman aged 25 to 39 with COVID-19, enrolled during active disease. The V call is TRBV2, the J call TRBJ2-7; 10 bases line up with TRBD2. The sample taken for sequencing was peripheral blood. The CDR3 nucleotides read TGTGCCAGTAAGAGCGGGAGGGCCGCGGGTGAGCAGTACTTC. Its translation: CASKSGRAAGEQYF. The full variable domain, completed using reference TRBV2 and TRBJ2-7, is EPEVTQTPSHQVTQMGQEVILRCVPISNHLYFYWYRQILGQKVEFLVSFYNNEISEKSEIFDDQFSVERPDGSNFTLKIRSTKLEDSAMYFCASKSGRAAGEQYFGPGTRLTVT.